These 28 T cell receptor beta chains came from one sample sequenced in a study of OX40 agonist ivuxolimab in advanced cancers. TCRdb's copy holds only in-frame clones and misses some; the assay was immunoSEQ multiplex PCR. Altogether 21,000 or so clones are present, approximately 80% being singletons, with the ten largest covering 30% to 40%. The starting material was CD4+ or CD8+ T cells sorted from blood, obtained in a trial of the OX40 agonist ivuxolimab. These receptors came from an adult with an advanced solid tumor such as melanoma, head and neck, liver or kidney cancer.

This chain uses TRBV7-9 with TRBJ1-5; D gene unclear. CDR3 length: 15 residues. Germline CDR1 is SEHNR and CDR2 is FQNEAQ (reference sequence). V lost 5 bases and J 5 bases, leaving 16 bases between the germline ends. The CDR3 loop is CASSQAKGIDQPQHF. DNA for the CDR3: TGTGCCAGCAGCCAAGCGAAGGGAATCGATCAGCCCCAGCATTTT.

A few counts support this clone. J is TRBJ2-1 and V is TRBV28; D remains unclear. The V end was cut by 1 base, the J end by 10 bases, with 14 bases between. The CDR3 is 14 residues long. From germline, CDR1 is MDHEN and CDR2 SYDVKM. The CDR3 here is CASSLFGRGREQFF. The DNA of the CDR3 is TGTGCCAGCAGTTTATTCGGCCGAGGACGGGAGCAGTTCTTC.

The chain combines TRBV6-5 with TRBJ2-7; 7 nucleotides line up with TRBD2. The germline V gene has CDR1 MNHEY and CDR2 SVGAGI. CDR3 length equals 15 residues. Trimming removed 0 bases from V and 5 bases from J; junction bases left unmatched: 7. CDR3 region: CASSYSASGLDEQYF. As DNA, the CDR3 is TGTGCCAGCAGTTACTCGGCTAGCGGCCTGGACGAGCAGTACTTC.

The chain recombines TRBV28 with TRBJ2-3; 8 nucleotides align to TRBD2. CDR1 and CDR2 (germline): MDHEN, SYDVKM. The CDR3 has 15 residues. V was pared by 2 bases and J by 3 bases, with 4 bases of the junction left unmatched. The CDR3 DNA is TGTGCCAGCAGTTTAGGTCTAGCGGGTACAGATACGCAGTATTTT. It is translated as CASSLGLAGTDTQYF.

DNA of the CDR3: TGTGCCAGCAGCTTAACACTAGCGGGATCGAACACCGGGGAGCTGTTTTTT. Translating it yields CASSLTLAGSNTGELFF. This sequence joins TRBV7-3 and TRBJ2-2; 10 bases fit TRBD2. Trimming cost V 0 bases and J 0 bases; bases outside gene matches: 1. This CDR3 is built from 17 residues. CDR1 is SGHTA and CDR2 is FQGTGA in the germline V gene.

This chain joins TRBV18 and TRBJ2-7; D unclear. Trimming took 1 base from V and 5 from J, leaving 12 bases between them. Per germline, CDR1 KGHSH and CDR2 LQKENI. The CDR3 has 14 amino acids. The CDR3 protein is CASSPLGDKDEQYF. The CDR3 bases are TGTGCCAGCTCACCACTAGGCGACAAAGACGAGCAGTACTTC.

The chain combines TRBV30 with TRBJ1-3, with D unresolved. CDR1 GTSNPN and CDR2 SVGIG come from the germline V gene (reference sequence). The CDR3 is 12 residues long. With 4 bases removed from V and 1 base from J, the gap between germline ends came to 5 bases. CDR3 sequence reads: CAWKGSGNTIYF. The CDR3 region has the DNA TGTGCCTGGAAAGGGTCTGGAAACACCATATATTTT.

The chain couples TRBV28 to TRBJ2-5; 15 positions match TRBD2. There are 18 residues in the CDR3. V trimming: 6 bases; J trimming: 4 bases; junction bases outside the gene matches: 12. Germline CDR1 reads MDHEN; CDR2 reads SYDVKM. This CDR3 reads CASSQVEGTSGRRETQYF. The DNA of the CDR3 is TGTGCCAGCAGCCAGGTTGAGGGGACTAGCGGGAGGCGAGAGACCCAGTACTTC.

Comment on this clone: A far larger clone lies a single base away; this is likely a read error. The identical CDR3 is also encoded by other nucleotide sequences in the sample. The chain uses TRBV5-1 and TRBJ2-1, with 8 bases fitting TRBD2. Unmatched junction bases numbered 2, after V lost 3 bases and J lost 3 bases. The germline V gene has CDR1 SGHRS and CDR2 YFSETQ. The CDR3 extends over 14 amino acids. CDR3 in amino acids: CASSSAGGYNEQFF. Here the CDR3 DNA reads TGCGCCAGCAGCTCGGCGGGAGGCTACAATGAGCAGTTCTTC. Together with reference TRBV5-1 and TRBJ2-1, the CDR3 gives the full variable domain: KAGVTQTPRYLIKTRGQQVTLSCSPISGHRSVSWYQQTPGQGLQFLFEYFSETQRNKGNFPGRFSGRQFSNSRSEMNVSTLELGDSALYLCASSSAGGYNEQFFGPGTRLTVL.

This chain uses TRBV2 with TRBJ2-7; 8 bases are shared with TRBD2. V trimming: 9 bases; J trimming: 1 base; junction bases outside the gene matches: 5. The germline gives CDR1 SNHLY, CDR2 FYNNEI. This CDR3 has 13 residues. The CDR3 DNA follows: TGTGCCAGTCGACTAGCGACTTCCTACGAGCAGTACTTC. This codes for CASRLATSYEQYF.

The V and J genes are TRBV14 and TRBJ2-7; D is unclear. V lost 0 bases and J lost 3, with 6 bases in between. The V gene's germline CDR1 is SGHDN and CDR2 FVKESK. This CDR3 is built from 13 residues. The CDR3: CASSQDENYEQYF. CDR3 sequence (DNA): TGTGCCAGCAGCCAAGATGAGAACTACGAGCAGTACTTC.

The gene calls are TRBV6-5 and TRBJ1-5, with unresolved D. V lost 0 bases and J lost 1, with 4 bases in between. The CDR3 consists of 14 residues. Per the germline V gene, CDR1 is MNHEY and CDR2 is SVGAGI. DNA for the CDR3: TGTGCCAGCAGTTACTCTTTGAGCAATCAGCCCCAGCATTTT. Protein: CASSYSLSNQPQHF.

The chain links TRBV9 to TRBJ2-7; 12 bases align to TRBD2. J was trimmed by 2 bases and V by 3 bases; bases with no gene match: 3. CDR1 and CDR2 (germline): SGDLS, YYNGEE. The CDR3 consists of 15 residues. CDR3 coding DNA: TGTGCCAGCAGCGGAGGACTAGCGGGAACCTACGAGCAGTACTTC. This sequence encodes CASSGGLAGTYEQYF. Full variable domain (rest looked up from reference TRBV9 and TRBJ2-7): DSGVTQTPKHLITATGQRVTLRCSPRSGDLSVYWYQQSLDQGLQFLIQYYNGEERAKGNILERFSAQQFPDLHSELNLSSLELGDSALYFCASSGGLAGTYEQYFGPGTRLTVT.

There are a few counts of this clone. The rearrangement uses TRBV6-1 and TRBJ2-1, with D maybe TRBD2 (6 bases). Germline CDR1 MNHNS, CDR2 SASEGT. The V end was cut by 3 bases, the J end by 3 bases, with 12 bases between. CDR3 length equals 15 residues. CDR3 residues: CASSERERFYNEQFF. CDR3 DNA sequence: TGTGCCAGCAGTGAGCGGGAAAGGTTCTACAATGAGCAGTTCTTC.

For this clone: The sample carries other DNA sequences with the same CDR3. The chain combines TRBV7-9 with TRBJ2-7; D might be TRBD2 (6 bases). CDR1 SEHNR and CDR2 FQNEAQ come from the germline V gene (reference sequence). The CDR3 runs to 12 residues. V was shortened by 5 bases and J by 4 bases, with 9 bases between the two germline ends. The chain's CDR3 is CASSGGSYEQYF. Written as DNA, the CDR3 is TGTGCCAGCAGCGGGGGGAGTTACGAGCAGTACTTC.

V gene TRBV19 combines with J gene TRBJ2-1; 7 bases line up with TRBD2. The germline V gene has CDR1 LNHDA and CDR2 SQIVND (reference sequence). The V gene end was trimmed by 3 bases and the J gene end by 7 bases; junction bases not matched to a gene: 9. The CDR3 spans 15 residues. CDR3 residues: CASSIAGAYGNEQFF. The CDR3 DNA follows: TGTGCCAGTAGTATTGCGGGAGCTTATGGGAATGAGCAGTTCTTC.

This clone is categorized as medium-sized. In DNA, the CDR3 is TGTGCCAGCAGCTTAGAAGCCCCGGGACAGGGCGGTGAGCAGTTCTTC. Translated, it gives CASSLEAPGQGGEQFF. The chain combines TRBV13 with TRBJ2-1; 9 bases match TRBD1. This CDR3 spans 16 amino acids. The germline CDR1 and CDR2 sequences are PRHDT and FYEKMQ (reference sequence). The J segment lost 9 bases and the V segment lost 1 base, leaving 10 bases of the junction unmatched.

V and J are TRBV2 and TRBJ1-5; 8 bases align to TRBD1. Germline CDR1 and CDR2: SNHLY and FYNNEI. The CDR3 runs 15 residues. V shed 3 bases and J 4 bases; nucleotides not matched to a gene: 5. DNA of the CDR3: TGTGCCAGCAGTGAGGGTACAGGGGGAAATCAGCCCCAGCATTTT. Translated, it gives CASSEGTGGNQPQHF.

The CDR3 region is CASSPLTSGWDEQYF. DNA of the CDR3: TGCGCCAGCAGCCCCCTGACTAGCGGGTGGGACGAGCAGTACTTC. The rearrangement links TRBV5-1 to TRBJ2-7; 10 bases fit TRBD2. CDR1 is SGHRS, CDR2 YFSETQ, per germline. The ends lost 4 bases at V and 5 bases at J; junction bases unmatched: 9. This CDR3 is built from 15 residues. The full variable domain, its missing parts supplied by reference TRBV5-1 and TRBJ2-7, is KAGVTQTPRYLIKTRGQQVTLSCSPISGHRSVSWYQQTPGQGLQFLFEYFSETQRNKGNFPGRFSGRQFSNSRSEMNVSTLELGDSALYLCASSPLTSGWDEQYFGPGTRLTVT.

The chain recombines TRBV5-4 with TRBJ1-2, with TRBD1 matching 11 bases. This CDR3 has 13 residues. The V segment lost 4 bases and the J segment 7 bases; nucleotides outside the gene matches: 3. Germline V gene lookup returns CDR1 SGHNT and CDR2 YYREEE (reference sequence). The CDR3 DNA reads TGTGCCAGCAGCCCGGGACAGGGGGTTGGCTACACCTTC. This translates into CASSPGQGVGYTF. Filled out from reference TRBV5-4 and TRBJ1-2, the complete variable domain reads ETGVTQSPTHLIKTRGQQVTLRCSSQSGHNTVSWYQQALGQGPQFIFQYYREEENGRGNFPPRFSGLQFPNYSSELNVNALELDDSALYLCASSPGQGVGYTFGSGTRLTVV.

In DNA form, the CDR3 reads TGTGCCTGGAGTGTATTGGGGGCTCACACTGAAGCTTTCTTT. Amino acids: CAWSVLGAHTEAFF. V is TRBV30 and J is TRBJ1-1; TRBD1 might be the D (6 bases). V dropped 0 bases and J dropped 3 bases, with 11 bases sitting between them. CDR1 and CDR2 from the germline V gene are GTSNPN and SVGIG (reference sequence). The CDR3 has 14 residues.

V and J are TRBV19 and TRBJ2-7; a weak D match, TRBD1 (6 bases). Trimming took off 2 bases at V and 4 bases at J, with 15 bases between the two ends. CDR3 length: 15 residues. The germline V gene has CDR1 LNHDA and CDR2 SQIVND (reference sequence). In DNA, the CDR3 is TGTGCCAGTAGTATAAGTACAGGGTCCTTTTACGAGCAGTACTTC. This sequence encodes CASSISTGSFYEQYF. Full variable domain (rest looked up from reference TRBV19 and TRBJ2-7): DGGITQSPKYLFRKEGQNVTLSCEQNLNHDAMYWYRQDPGQGLRLIYYSQIVNDFQKGDIAEGYSVSREKKESFPLTVTSAQKNPTAFYLCASSISTGSFYEQYFGPGTRLTVT.

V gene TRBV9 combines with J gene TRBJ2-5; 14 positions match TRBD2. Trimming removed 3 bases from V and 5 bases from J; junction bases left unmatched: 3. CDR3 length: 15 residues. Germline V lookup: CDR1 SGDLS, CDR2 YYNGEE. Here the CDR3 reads CASSAGLAGVETQYF. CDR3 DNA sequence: TGTGCCAGCAGCGCGGGACTAGCGGGAGTTGAGACCCAGTACTTC.

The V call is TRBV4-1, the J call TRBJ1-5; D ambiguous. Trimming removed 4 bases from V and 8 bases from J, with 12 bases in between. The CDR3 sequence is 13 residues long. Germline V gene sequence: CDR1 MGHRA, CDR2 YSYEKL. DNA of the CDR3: TGCGCCAGCAGCCTCTATAGGGCGGAGCCCCAGCATTTT. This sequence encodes CASSLYRAEPQHF.

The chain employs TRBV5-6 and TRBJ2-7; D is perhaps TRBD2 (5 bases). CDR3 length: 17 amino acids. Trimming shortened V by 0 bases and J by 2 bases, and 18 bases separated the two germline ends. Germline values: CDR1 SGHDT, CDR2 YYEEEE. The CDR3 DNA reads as TGTGCCAGCAGCTTGGCTCGGCCAAGCGGCCATACCTACGAGCAGTACTTC. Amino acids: CASSLARPSGHTYEQYF.

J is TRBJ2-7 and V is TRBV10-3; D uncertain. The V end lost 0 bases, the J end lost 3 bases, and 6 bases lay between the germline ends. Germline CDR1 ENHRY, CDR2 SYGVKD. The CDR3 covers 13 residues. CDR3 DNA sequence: TGTGCCATCAGTGAGTCCTCGGACTACGAGCAGTACTTC. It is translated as CAISESSDYEQYF.

DNA of the CDR3: TGTGCCAGTGGACAGGGTGAAAACATTCAGTACTTC. It encodes CASGQGENIQYF. The rearrangement joins TRBV6-5 to TRBJ2-4, with 8 bases identical to TRBD1. Germline V gene lookup returns CDR1 MNHEY and CDR2 SVGAGI. The CDR3 sequence is 12 residues long. With 9 bases clipped from V and 5 bases from J, the junction kept 3 bases outside the gene matches.

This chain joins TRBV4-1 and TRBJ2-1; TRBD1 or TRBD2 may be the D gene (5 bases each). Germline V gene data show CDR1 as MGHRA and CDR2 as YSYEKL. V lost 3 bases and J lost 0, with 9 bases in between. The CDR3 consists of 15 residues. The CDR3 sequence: CASSHAGSSYNEQFF. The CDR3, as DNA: TGCGCCAGCAGCCATGCAGGGAGCTCCTACAATGAGCAGTTCTTC.